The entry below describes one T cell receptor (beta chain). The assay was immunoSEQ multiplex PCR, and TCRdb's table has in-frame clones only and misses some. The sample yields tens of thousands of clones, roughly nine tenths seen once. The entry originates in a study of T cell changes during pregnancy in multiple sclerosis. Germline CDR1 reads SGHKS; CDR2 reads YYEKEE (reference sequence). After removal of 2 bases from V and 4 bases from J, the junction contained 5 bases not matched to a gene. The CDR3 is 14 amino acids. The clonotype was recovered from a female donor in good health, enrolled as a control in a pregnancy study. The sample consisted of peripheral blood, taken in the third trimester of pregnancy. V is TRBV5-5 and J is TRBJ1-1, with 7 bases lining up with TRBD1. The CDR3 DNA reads TGTGCCAGCAGCTTCCCAGGGGGACGCACTGAAGCTTTCTTT. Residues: CASSFPGGRTEAFF.